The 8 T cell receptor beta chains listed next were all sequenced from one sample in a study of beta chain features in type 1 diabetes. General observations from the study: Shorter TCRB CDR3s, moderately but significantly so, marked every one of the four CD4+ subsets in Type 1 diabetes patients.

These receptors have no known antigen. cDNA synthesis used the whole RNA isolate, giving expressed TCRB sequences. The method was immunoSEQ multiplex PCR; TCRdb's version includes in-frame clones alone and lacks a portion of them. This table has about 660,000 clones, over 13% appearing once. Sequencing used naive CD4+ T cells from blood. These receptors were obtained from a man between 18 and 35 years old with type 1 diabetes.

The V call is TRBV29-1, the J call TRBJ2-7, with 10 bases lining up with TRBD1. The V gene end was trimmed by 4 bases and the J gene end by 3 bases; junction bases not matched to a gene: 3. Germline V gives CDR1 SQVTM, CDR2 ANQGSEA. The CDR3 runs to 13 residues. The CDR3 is CSVGDRGLYEQYF. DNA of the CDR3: TGCAGCGTTGGGGACAGGGGTCTCTACGAGCAGTACTTC.

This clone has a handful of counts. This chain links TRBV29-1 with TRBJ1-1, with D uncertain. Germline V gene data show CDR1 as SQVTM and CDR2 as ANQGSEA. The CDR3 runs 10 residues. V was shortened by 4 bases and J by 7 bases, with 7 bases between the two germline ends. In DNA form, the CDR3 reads TGCAGCGTTGTAAACCTTGAAGCTTTCTTT. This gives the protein CSVVNLEAFF.

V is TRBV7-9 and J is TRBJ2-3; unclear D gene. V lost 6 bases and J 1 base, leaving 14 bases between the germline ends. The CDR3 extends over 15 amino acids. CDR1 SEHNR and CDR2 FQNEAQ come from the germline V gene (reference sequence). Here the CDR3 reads CASSPWGGGTDTQYF. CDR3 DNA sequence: TGTGCCAGCAGTCCATGGGGTGGTGGCACAGATACGCAGTATTTT.

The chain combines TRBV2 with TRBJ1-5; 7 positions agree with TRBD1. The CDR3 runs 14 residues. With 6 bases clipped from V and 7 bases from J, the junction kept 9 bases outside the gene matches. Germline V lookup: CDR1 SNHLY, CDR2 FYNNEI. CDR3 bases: TGTGCCAGCAGCCTCGGACAGGCCGGGCAGCCCCAGCATTTT. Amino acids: CASSLGQAGQPQHF.

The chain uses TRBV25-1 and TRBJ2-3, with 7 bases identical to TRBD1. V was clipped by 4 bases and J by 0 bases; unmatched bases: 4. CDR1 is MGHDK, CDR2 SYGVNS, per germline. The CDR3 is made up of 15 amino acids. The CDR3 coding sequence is TGTGCCAGCAGTGTGACAGGGCGTAGCACAGATACGCAGTATTTT. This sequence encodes CASSVTGRSTDTQYF.

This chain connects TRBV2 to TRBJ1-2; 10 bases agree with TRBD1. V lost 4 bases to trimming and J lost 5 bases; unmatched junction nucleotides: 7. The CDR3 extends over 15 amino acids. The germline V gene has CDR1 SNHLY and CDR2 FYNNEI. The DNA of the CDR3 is TGTGCCAGCAGTGTACGGGACAGGGGCGATTATGGCTACACCTTC. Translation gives CASSVRDRGDYGYTF.

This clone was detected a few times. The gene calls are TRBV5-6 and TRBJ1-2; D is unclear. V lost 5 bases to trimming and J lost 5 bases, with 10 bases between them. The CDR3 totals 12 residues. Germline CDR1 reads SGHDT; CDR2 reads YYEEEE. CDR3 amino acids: CASRTTRYGYTF. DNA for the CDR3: TGTGCCAGCAGGACAACTAGGTATGGCTACACCTTC.

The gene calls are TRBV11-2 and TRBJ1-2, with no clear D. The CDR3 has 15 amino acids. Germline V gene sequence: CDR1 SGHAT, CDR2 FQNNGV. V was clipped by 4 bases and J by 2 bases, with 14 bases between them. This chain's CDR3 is CASSSIGRGNYGYTF. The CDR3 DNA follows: TGTGCCAGCAGCTCCATCGGAAGAGGAAACTATGGCTACACCTTC.